These T cell receptor beta chains were read from a single sample in a study of T cell responses to AZD1222 COVID-19 vaccine. Sequencing was performed with immunoSEQ multiplex PCR; in TCRdb, only in-frame clones are kept and a portion is missing. Found here are 95,000 to 150,000 clones, over 85% of them singletons; the top ten hold around 8.6%. The source material was peripheral blood, sampled on day 0 of AZD1222 vaccination. The receptor set was obtained from an adult in good health. The CDR3 runs from the conserved cysteine through the conserved F or W. D genes are given only for firm matches. The size entry is marked missing in some rows and otherwise reads once, few, many or a size class.

. TRBJ2-5 TRBV2 . CASSGPAGQETQYF TGTGCCAGCAGTGGACCGGCCGGACAAGAGACCCAGTACTTC
once TRBJ1-1 TRBV11-3 . CASSLTGPNTEAFF TGTGCCAGCAGCTTAACAGGGCCGAACACTGAAGCTTTCTTT
. TRBJ1-3 TRBV28 . CASSLSGSGNTIYF TGTGCCAGCAGTCTATCAGGGTCTGGAAACACCATATATTTT
. TRBJ2-7 TRBV2 TRBD1 CASRDRGRIYEQYF TGTGCCAGCAGGGACAGGGGGCGAATCTACGAGCAGTACTTC
. TRBJ1-4 TRBV27 . CASSFVRTRTEKLFF TGTGCCAGCAGTTTCGTAAGGACAAGGACCGAAAAACTGTTTTTT
. TRBJ1-1 TRBV5-1 . CASSFLTGGNTEAFF TGCGCCAGCAGCTTTTTGACAGGCGGGAACACTGAAGCTTTCTTT
. TRBJ1-2 TRBV12-3/TRBV12-4 . CASSLAGSYGYTF TGTGCCAGCAGTTTGGCAGGATCCTATGGCTACACCTTC
. TRBJ2-7 TRBV28 TRBD2 CASRTSESSYEQYF TGTGCCAGCAGGACTAGCGAGAGCTCCTACGAGCAGTACTTC
. TRBJ1-2 TRBV6-5 . CASTVHYGYTF TGTGCCAGCACGGTCCACTATGGCTACACCTTC
. TRBJ1-1 TRBV2 TRBD1 CASRMRQGDTEAFF TGTGCCAGCAGGATGAGACAGGGGGATACTGAAGCTTTCTTT
. TRBJ1-2 TRBV28 TRBD1 CASTRQGINYGYTF TGTGCCAGCACAAGACAGGGAATAAACTATGGCTACACCTTC
once TRBJ1-3 TRBV2 . CASSEIAAGGGTIYF TGTGCCAGCAGTGAAATCGCGGCCGGCGGGGGCACCATATATTTT
. TRBJ2-1 TRBV7-9 . CASSSPGAHNEQFF TGTGCCAGCAGCTCCCCCGGGGCCCACAATGAGCAGTTCTTC
. TRBJ1-2 TRBV2 . CASSGAIYGYTF TGTGCCAGCAGTGGTGCGATCTATGGCTACACCTTC
. TRBJ1-6 TRBV19 TRBD1 CASSGDRAGSPLHF TGTGCCAGTAGTGGAGACAGGGCCGGATCACCCCTCCACTTT
. TRBJ2-2 TRBV5-1 . CASRGSGLIANTGELFF TGCGCCAGCAGGGGTAGCGGACTCATCGCGAACACCGGGGAGCTGTTTTTT
. TRBJ2-7 TRBV18 TRBD2 CASSPLTSGGSYEQYF TGTGCCAGCTCACCACTGACTAGCGGGGGATCCTACGAGCAGTACTTC
. TRBJ1-4 TRBV3-1/TRBV3-2 . CASSHRRANEKLFF TGTGCCAGCAGCCACCGTCGGGCTAATGAAAAACTGTTTTTT
. TRBJ2-5 TRBV7-9 . CASSFRDSPEETQYF TGTGCCAGCAGCTTTCGGGACTCTCCAGAAGAGACCCAGTACTTC
. TRBJ1-2 TRBV20-1 . CSASGGADYGYTF TGCAGTGCTAGTGGGGGCGCCGACTATGGCTACACCTTC
. TRBJ2-3 TRBV12-3/TRBV12-4 . CASGGAPADTQYF TGTGCCAGCGGGGGGGCCCCCGCAGATACGCAGTATTTT
. TRBJ1-5 TRBV5-6 TRBD1 CASSSGQGKISNQPQHF TGTGCCAGCAGCTCCGGACAGGGAAAGATAAGCAATCAGCCCCAGCATTTT
. TRBJ2-3 TRBV7-6 TRBD2 CASSLGTSGSLTDTQYF TGTGCCAGCAGCTTAGGGACTAGCGGGAGCCTCACAGATACGCAGTATTTT
. TRBJ2-2 TRBV7-3 . CASSLSPGNTGELFF TGTGCCAGCAGCTTAAGCCCAGGGAACACCGGGGAGCTGTTTTTT
once TRBJ2-5 TRBV30 . CAWSAGLQETQYF TGTGCCTGGAGTGCGGGCCTTCAGGAGACCCAGTACTTC
. TRBJ2-1 TRBV12-5 TRBD1 CASAPDPGGQFF TGTGCTAGTGCCCCGGATCCAGGGGGGCAGTTCTTC
. TRBJ1-1 TRBV9 . CASSVRDSLNTEAFF TGTGCCAGCAGCGTACGCGACAGTTTGAACACTGAAGCTTTCTTT
. TRBJ2-1 TRBV15 TRBD1 CATSPGQGSPSYNEQFF TGTGCCACCAGCCCCGGACAGGGAAGTCCATCCTACAATGAGCAGTTCTTC
. TRBJ2-1 TRBV10-1 TRBD2 CASSEAGGEQFF TGCGCCAGCAGTGAGGCGGGGGGTGAGCAGTTCTTC
once TRBJ2-1 TRBV19 TRBD2 CASNPRLGLAGVNEQFF TGTGCCAGTAATCCCCGTTTAGGTCTAGCGGGGGTCAATGAGCAGTTCTTC
. TRBJ2-3 TRBV19 TRBD1 CASSIGQGSDTQYF TGTGCCAGTAGTATCGGACAGGGGTCAGATACGCAGTATTTT
. TRBJ1-1 TRBV3-1/TRBV3-2 TRBD1 CASSSGTGRPMKAFF TGTGCCAGCAGCTCCGGGACAGGGAGGCCTATGAAAGCTTTCTTT
. TRBJ1-1 TRBV5-1 . CASTNQGLNTEAFF TGCGCCAGCACCAACCAGGGGTTGAACACTGAAGCTTTCTTT
. TRBJ2-2 TRBV11-2 . CASSFTNTGELFF TGTGCCAGCAGCTTCACAAACACCGGGGAGCTGTTTTTT
. TRBJ2-1 TRBV11-2 TRBD2 CASSPGTSGYNEQFF TGTGCCAGCAGCCCGGGGACTAGCGGATACAATGAGCAGTTCTTC